These 29 T cell receptor beta chains were all obtained from the same sample, sequenced in a study of immune evolution from preneoplasia to lung adenocarcinoma. Clones were read by immunoSEQ multiplex PCR, and TCRdb kept only the in-frame ones, dropping some. This table holds about 5,200 clones, approximately 79% found once. Sequencing used FFPE normal lung tissue adjacent to the tumor. These receptors all stem from a person aged 55 to 75 with lung adenocarcinoma.

The chain joins TRBV7-9 to TRBJ2-2; 8 bases fit TRBD1. The CDR3 length is 16 residues. The germline gives CDR1 SEHNR, CDR2 FQNEAQ (reference sequence). V was clipped by 5 bases and J by 1 base; unmatched bases: 6. The CDR3 coding sequence is TGTGCCAGCAGCCCAACGACAGGGGTGAACACCGGGGAGCTGTTTTTT. Translated, it gives CASSPTTGVNTGELFF.

The chain carries TRBV28 and TRBJ2-5; D ambiguous. The end of the DNA aligns better with TRBJ2-7, so the J call may be wrong. The V gene's germline CDR1 is MDHEN and CDR2 SYDVKM. The CDR3 is 12 residues long. The CDR3 sequence: CASSPPFYEQYF. CDR3 DNA sequence: TGTGCCAGCAGTCCTCCGTTTTACGAGCAGTACTTC.

This clone appeared a single time. V is TRBV5-1 and J is TRBJ2-3, with TRBD2 matching over 12 bases. CDR1 is SGHRS, CDR2 YFSETQ, per germline. Trimming removed 0 bases from V and 2 bases from J; junction bases left unmatched: 7. There are 18 residues in the CDR3. CDR3 residues: CASSLDQTSGSPTDTQYF. The CDR3 DNA is TGCGCCAGCAGCTTGGACCAGACTAGCGGGAGTCCCACAGATACGCAGTATTTT.

The chain is built from TRBV2 and TRBJ1-3; no clear D gene. The CDR3 contains 14 residues. Trimming removed 3 bases from V and 4 bases from J, with 10 bases in between. Germline lookup yields CDR1 SNHLY and CDR2 FYNNEI. CDR3: CASSENVGGNTIYF. CDR3 nucleotide sequence: TGTGCCAGCAGTGAGAACGTGGGAGGAAACACCATATATTTT.

This clone was observed a handful of times. The chain recombines TRBV7-9 with TRBJ2-7; no firm D call. Germline CDR1 reads SEHNR; CDR2 reads FQNEAQ (reference sequence). The CDR3 consists of 13 residues. The V end lost 3 bases, the J end lost 2 bases, and 8 bases lay between the germline ends. In DNA form, the CDR3 reads TGTGCCAGCAGCTTCAGGACGGCCTACGAGCAGTACTTC. This sequence encodes CASSFRTAYEQYF.

The chain couples TRBV25-1 to TRBJ2-7; TRBD2 matches at 11 bases. There are 16 residues in the CDR3. Germline V gene lookup returns CDR1 MGHDK and CDR2 SYGVNS. J gave up 0 bases and V 4 bases, and 5 bases lay outside the gene matches. DNA of the CDR3: TGTGCCAGCAGTGGGTTAGCGGGAGGGAGCTCCTACGAGCAGTACTTC. Translation gives CASSGLAGGSSYEQYF.

This clone is labeled as medium-sized. This sequence joins TRBV19 and TRBJ2-7; 8 bases agree with TRBD1. V lost 6 bases, J lost 2 bases, and 6 bases stayed unmatched. In germline, CDR1 is LNHDA, CDR2 SQIVND (reference sequence). CDR3 length: 14 amino acids. The CDR3 here is CASRGTGSTYEQYF. The CDR3 DNA reads as TGTGCCAGTAGGGGGACAGGCTCAACCTACGAGCAGTACTTC.

V is TRBV7-9 and J is TRBJ2-7; D might be TRBD2 (8 bases). V was clipped by 4 bases and J by 1 base, with 17 bases between them. Germline V gene lookup returns CDR1 SEHNR and CDR2 FQNEAQ (reference sequence). The CDR3 spans 16 residues. This CDR3 reads CASSSGGGAGSYEQYF. DNA of the CDR3: TGTGCCAGCAGCTCGGGAGGGGGCGCCGGGTCCTACGAGCAGTACTTC.

The CDR3 here is CASRSPGPRQPQHF. The CDR3 nucleotides read TGTGCAAGTCGTTCCCCTGGGCCAAGACAGCCCCAGCATTTT. The chain is built from TRBV12-2 and TRBJ1-5; TRBD1 is the table's D call, not checked against the DNA. TRBV12-2 has pseudogene status. The CDR3 loop spans 14 amino acids.

This chain joins TRBV7-8 and TRBJ2-3; D is possibly TRBD2 (6 bases). Germline V gene lookup returns CDR1 SGHVS and CDR2 FQNEAQ. Trimming cost V 10 bases and J 6 bases, with 14 bases left between them. The CDR3 consists of 12 residues. This CDR3 is CATSPGGDTQYF. CDR3 coding DNA: TGTGCCACCTCCCCCGGGGGTGATACGCAGTATTTT.

The V call is TRBV28, the J call TRBJ1-4; the D gene is possibly TRBD1 (6 bases). This CDR3 has 16 residues. Looked up from germline, CDR1 is MDHEN and CDR2 is SYDVKM. Trimming removed 4 bases from V and 8 bases from J, with 20 bases in between. The CDR3 loop reads CASSWVQGGGEEKLFF. The CDR3 DNA reads as TGTGCCAGCAGTTGGGTACAGGGCGGGGGAGAAGAAAAACTGTTTTTT. Variable domain in full (rest from reference TRBV28 and TRBJ1-4): DVKVTQSSRYLVKRTGEKVFLECVQDMDHENMFWYRQDPGLGLRLIYFSYDVKMKEKGDIPEGYSVSREKKERFSLILESASTNQTSMYLCASSWVQGGGEEKLFFGSGTQLSVL.

The rearrangement uses TRBV6-6 and TRBJ2-2, with D possibly matching TRBD1 (5 bases). Per the germline V gene, CDR1 is MNHNY and CDR2 is SVGAGI (reference sequence). V was trimmed by 7 bases and J by 5 bases, leaving 11 bases between them. The CDR3 loop spans 13 amino acids. The CDR3 reads CASTRDSTGELFF. CDR3 nucleotide sequence: TGTGCCAGCACCCGCGACAGTACCGGGGAGCTGTTTTTT.

This rearrangement joins TRBV29-1 to TRBJ1-1; D might be TRBD1 (6 bases). The germline V gene has CDR1 SQVTM and CDR2 ANQGSEA. This CDR3 contains 12 residues. V shed 4 bases and J shed 1 base, with 7 bases lying between them. CDR3 sequence (DNA): TGCAGCGTTGGGGGGCCGAACACTGAAGCTTTCTTT. Amino acids: CSVGGPNTEAFF.

The chain combines TRBV30 with TRBJ1-2; D uncertain. This CDR3 is 15 amino acids long. Trimming left V 5 bases short and J 1 base short, with 17 bases between. CDR1 is GTSNPN and CDR2 is SVGIG in the germline V gene (reference sequence). The CDR3 nucleotides are TGTGCCTGGGGACTATACGACGGGATTAACTATGGCTACACCTTC. This translates into CAWGLYDGINYGYTF.

The chain couples TRBV4-1 to TRBJ2-5, with 8 nucleotides matching TRBD2. The CDR3 has 17 residues. V lost 1 base to trimming and J lost 4 bases; unmatched junction nucleotides: 11. CDR1 MGHRA and CDR2 YSYEKL come from the germline V gene. CDR3 residues: CASSQGVAGNVGETQYF. CDR3 in DNA: TGCGCCAGCAGCCAAGGGGTAGCGGGAAATGTAGGAGAGACCCAGTACTTC.

This chain uses TRBV28 with TRBJ2-7, with D unclear. V lost 3 bases and J 2 bases, leaving 11 bases between the germline ends. The germline CDR1 and CDR2 sequences are MDHEN and SYDVKM. This CDR3 contains 14 residues. In nucleotides, the CDR3 is TGTGCCAGCAGTTTCGCGAGACGCCCCTACGAGCAGTACTTC. Its protein product is CASSFARRPYEQYF.

The chain joins TRBV30 to TRBJ2-7, with 8 bases fitting TRBD1. The germline CDR1 and CDR2 sequences are GTSNPN and SVGIG (reference sequence). The CDR3 runs 14 residues. J gave up 2 bases and V 3 bases, and 6 bases lay outside the gene matches. The CDR3 DNA reads as TGTGCCTGGAGGACCGGGACAGGTCCCTACGAGCAGTACTTC. It codes for CAWRTGTGPYEQYF. The entire variable domain, with the rest obtained from reference TRBV30 and TRBJ2-7, is as follows: SQTIHQWPATLVQPVGSPLSLECTVEGTSNPNLYWYRQAAGRGLQLLFYSVGIGQISSEVPQNLSASRPQDRQFILSSKKLLLSDSGFYLCAWRTGTGPYEQYFGPGTRLTVT.

A word on this clone: One end of the junction does not line up with germline, which may come from a read error. This chain links TRBV6-6 with TRBJ2-7; 9 bases align to TRBD1. This CDR3 is 12 amino acids long. Looked up from germline, CDR1 is MNHNY and CDR2 is SVGAGI (reference sequence). In DNA, the CDR3 is TGTGCCAGCAGTTATGAGGACAGGGGAATCACGTTC. This sequence encodes CASSYEDRGITF.

This clone was recorded only once. The chain links TRBV15 to TRBJ2-3, with D possibly matching TRBD2 (5 bases). Germline V lookup: CDR1 LNHNV, CDR2 YYDKDF (reference sequence). The CDR3 sequence is 15 residues long. V lost 3 bases and J 7 bases, leaving 17 bases between the germline ends. The CDR3 loop reads CATSSGNSFSNTQYF. The CDR3 bases are TGTGCCACCAGCAGCGGGAATTCTTTTAGCAATACGCAGTATTTT.

V and J are TRBV7-9 and TRBJ2-6; D may correspond to TRBD1 or TRBD2 (5 bases each). CDR1 SEHNR and CDR2 FQNEAQ come from the germline V gene (reference sequence). The CDR3 is 16 amino acids. V was cut by 3 bases and J by 2 bases, with 11 bases left in between. CDR3: CASSFLGVAGANVLTF. The CDR3 nucleotides read TGTGCCAGCAGCTTTTTGGGGGTCGCTGGGGCCAACGTCCTGACTTTC.

This clone was detected a few times. Here the CDR3 DNA reads TGTGCCAGCAGTGAGGGGAATGCCTACGAGCAGTACTTC. It translates to CASSEGNAYEQYF. The chain links TRBV6-1 to TRBJ2-7; D remains unclear. This CDR3 has 13 residues. Trimming cost V 3 bases and J 2 bases, with 8 bases left between them. CDR1 and CDR2 (germline): MNHNS, SASEGT.

This sequence joins TRBV15 and TRBJ2-5; D is unresolved. CDR1 is LNHNV and CDR2 is YYDKDF in the germline V gene (reference sequence). CDR3 length equals 15 residues. Trimming removed 0 bases at V and 4 bases at J, with 12 bases between. The CDR3: CATSRDSGQIETQYF. CDR3 DNA sequence: TGTGCCACCAGCAGAGATTCAGGTCAGATAGAGACCCAGTACTTC. Complete variable domain (other parts from reference TRBV15 and TRBJ2-5): DAMVIQNPRYQVTQFGKPVTLSCSQTLNHNVMYWYQQKSSQAPKLLFHYYDKDFNNEADTPDNFQSRRPNTSFCFLDIRSPGLGDTAMYLCATSRDSGQIETQYFGPGTRLLVL.

The rearrangement joins TRBV7-6 to TRBJ2-5; D not certain. Trimming cost V 0 bases and J 2 bases, with 4 bases left between them. CDR3 length: 13 amino acids. Per germline, CDR1 SGHVS and CDR2 FNYEAQ. CDR3 amino acids: CASSLATQETQYF. The CDR3 DNA is TGTGCCAGCAGCTTAGCGACTCAAGAGACCCAGTACTTC.

The chain employs TRBV2 and TRBJ2-1; possibly TRBD2 for D (5 bases). Trimming removed 7 bases from V and 6 bases from J, with 22 bases in between. The CDR3 loop spans 16 amino acids. Germline lookup yields CDR1 SNHLY and CDR2 FYNNEI. This chain's CDR3 is CASIPFYSVAGNEQFF. The CDR3 DNA is TGTGCCAGCATCCCCTTTTACTCCGTCGCGGGCAATGAGCAGTTCTTC.

This sequence joins TRBV6-5 and TRBJ2-3; D remains ambiguous. The germline V gene encodes CDR1 MNHEY and CDR2 SVGAGI. This CDR3 has 15 amino acids. The germline V and J ends were trimmed by 1 base and 0 bases, with 8 bases remaining between them. CDR3 sequence (DNA): TGTGCCAGCAGTTACTTGGCGACTAGCACAGATACGCAGTATTTT. Its translation is CASSYLATSTDTQYF.

This clone was picked up a small number of times. The chain joins TRBV19 to TRBJ1-1, with 7 bases fitting TRBD1. There are 16 residues in the CDR3. J gave up 0 bases and V 6 bases, and 10 bases lay outside the gene matches. The germline gives CDR1 LNHDA, CDR2 SQIVND (reference sequence). The CDR3 is CASSGTTGNMNTEAFF. CDR3 sequence (DNA): TGTGCCAGTAGCGGGACGACAGGGAACATGAACACTGAAGCTTTCTTT.

V is TRBV6-5 and J is TRBJ2-7; D unresolved. In germline, CDR1 is MNHEY, CDR2 SVGAGI. The CDR3 extends over 14 amino acids. V was trimmed by 2 bases and J by 3 bases, leaving 11 bases between them. The CDR3 loop is CASSYRAVLYEQYF. The DNA of the CDR3 is TGTGCCAGCAGTTACCGGGCGGTTCTCTACGAGCAGTACTTC.

The rearrangement links TRBV28 to TRBJ1-2; TRBD1 aligns across 7 bases. The CDR3 spans 12 residues. CDR1 is MDHEN, CDR2 SYDVKM, per germline. J was trimmed by 5 bases and V by 7 bases; bases with no gene match: 4. The CDR3 DNA sequence: TGTGCCAGCAATCAGGGGGAATATGGCTACACCTTC. Its translation: CASNQGEYGYTF.

V is TRBV27 and J is TRBJ2-2, with TRBD1 identical over 9 bases. There are 18 residues in the CDR3. V lost 3 bases, J lost 1 base, and 9 bases stayed unmatched. Germline CDR1 is MNHEY and CDR2 is SMNVEV (reference sequence). CDR3 in amino acids: CASSLTGGKGRNTGELFF. CDR3 nucleotide sequence: TGTGCCAGCAGTTTGACAGGGGGAAAAGGAAGGAACACCGGGGAGCTGTTTTTT.